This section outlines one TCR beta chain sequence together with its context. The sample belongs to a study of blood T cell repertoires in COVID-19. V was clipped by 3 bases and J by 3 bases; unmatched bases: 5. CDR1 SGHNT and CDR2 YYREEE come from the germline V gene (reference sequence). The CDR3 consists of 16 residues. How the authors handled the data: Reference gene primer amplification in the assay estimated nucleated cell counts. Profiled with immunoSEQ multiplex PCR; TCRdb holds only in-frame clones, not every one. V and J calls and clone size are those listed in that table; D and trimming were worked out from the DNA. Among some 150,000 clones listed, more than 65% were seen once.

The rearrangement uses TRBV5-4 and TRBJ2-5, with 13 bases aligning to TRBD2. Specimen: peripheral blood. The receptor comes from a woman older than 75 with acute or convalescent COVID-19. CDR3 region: CASSSTSGGAEETQYF. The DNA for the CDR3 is TGTGCCAGCAGCTCCACTAGCGGGGGGGCCGAAGAGACCCAGTACTTC.